A selection of T cell receptor beta chains follows, all from one sample in a study of early T cells in non-severe SARS-CoV-2 infection. Using its own MiXCR run on the 5' RACE reads, TCRdb lists one record per CDR3 protein. This table holds 70,000 to 85,000 distinct CDR3 sequences, 12% found once. Material for sequencing was whole blood. The receptor set was obtained from an adult who was a healthcare worker with PCR-confirmed SARS-CoV-2 infection or an uninfected control (not recorded which). CDR3s include the opening cysteine and the closing phenylalanine or tryptophan. A D gene is named only where the DNA matches it firmly. A clone size is listed for some rows: how often the clone was seen (once, few, many), or a class if it is expanded.

j_call | clone_size | v_call | d_call | cdr3_nt | cdr3_aa
TRBJ2-1 | many | TRBV19 | NA | TGTGCCAGTAGTGGAAGAGGGGTTGGGGAGCAGTTCTTC | CASSGRGVGEQFF
TRBJ1-5 | few | TRBV27 | NA | TGTGCCAGCAGTTTTGAAGGCCCTAGCGATCAGCCCCAGCATTTT | CASSFEGPSDQPQHF
TRBJ2-7 | few | TRBV9 | TRBD2 | TGTGCCAGCAGCGTAGCGGGCGGGAGTCAGAACGAGCAGTACTTC | CASSVAGGSQNEQYF
TRBJ1-5 | many | TRBV5-1 | NA | TGCGCCAGCAGCTTGGCCGGGAGGGGAGTCAGCAGGCAACAGCCCCAGCATTTT | CASSLAGRGVSRQQPQHF
TRBJ2-7 | NA | TRBV6-5 | TRBD2 | TGTGCCAGCAGTTACCAAGCGGGGTCCTACGAGCAGTACTTC | CASSYQAGSYEQYF
TRBJ2-3 | many | TRBV29-1 | NA | TGCAGCGCCCAAAAGGCTGAGACAGATACGCAGTATTTT | CSAQKAETDTQYF
TRBJ1-1 | many | TRBV7-9 | TRBD1 | TGTGCCAGCAGCCTCAGGGGGCCCCTCTCCCTACTTGGTATGAACACTGAAGCTTTCTTT | CASSLRGPLSLLGMNTEAFF
TRBJ2-7 | NA | TRBV6-1 | TRBD1 | TGTGCCAGCAGTGGTGCCGGGACAGGGAGCGGCGAGCAGTACTTC | CASSGAGTGSGEQYF
TRBJ2-7 | many | TRBV10-2 | NA | TGCGCCAGCAGTGAGCCCCTGGTCCACGAGCAGTACTTC | CASSEPLVHEQYF
TRBJ1-5 | NA | TRBV7-9 | NA | TGTGCCAGCAGCACAAATAGCAATCAGCCCCAGCATTTT | CASSTNSNQPQHF
TRBJ1-2 | many | TRBV27 | TRBD1 | TGTGCCAGCAGTTTAGGAAGGGGGCAGAGGTATGGCTACACCTTC | CASSLGRGQRYGYTF
TRBJ2-1 | NA | TRBV6-2/TRBV6-3 | TRBD2 | TGTGCCAGCAGTTTGTTTAGCGGGCTAGGTGAGCAGTTCTTC | CASSLFSGLGEQFF
TRBJ1-4 | NA | TRBV6-6 | NA | TGTGCCAGCAGTTACGACGAATCTAATGAAAAACTGTTTTTT | CASSYDESNEKLFF
TRBJ2-3 | many | TRBV7-9 | NA | TGTGCCAGCAGACCAAGGACGACAGATACGCAGTATTTT | CASRPRTTDTQYF
TRBJ1-1 | NA | TRBV12-3/TRBV12-4 | NA | TGTGCCAGCAGTTTTGAGAGTGGCAACAAAAACACTGAAGCTTTCTTT | CASSFESGNKNTEAFF
TRBJ2-5 | NA | TRBV9 | TRBD2 | TGTGCCAGCAGCGCTCGAGCGGGAGGAGTTGAGACCCAGTACTTC | CASSARAGGVETQYF
TRBJ2-7 | many | TRBV18 | TRBD2 | TGTGCCAGCCAGCGGGAGTGGTACGAGCAGTACTTC | CASQREWYEQYF
TRBJ1-1 | NA | TRBV12-3/TRBV12-4 | TRBD1 | TGTGCCACAGCCGGGACAGGGGGCGTCTGGACTGAAGCTTTCTTT | CATAGTGGVWTEAFF
TRBJ1-6 | NA | TRBV5-1 | NA | TGCGCCAGCAGCTTGGAGGGTTATAATTCACCCCTCCACTTT | CASSLEGYNSPLHF
TRBJ1-5 | many | TRBV12-3/TRBV12-4 | NA | TGTGCCAGCAGTACGGACGGGGGCAGGCCCCAGCATTTT | CASSTDGGRPQHF
TRBJ2-1 | many | TRBV7-3 | NA | TGTGCCAGCAGCTTGTTGAATCGAGATGAGCAGTTCTTC | CASSLLNRDEQFF